A selection of T cell receptor beta chains follows, all from one sample in a study of T-cell memory formation after mild COVID-19. MiXCR was run by TCRdb on the 5' RACE reads, yielding one entry per CDR3 protein. The data hold approximately 490,000 distinct CDR3 sequences, with roughly 20% observed a single time. The specimen sequenced was PBMCs or a T cell subset sorted from them (not recorded which). Receptor source: an adult woman who had mild COVID-19 (a few samples of this study predate the infection). Cell type and time point are not known. Both conserved end residues are part of each CDR3. Each record gives: J gene, clone size, D gene, V gene, CDR3 protein, CDR3 DNA. The D gene is left open where the match is weak. The size of a clone is reported for some rows only, either as once, few or many, or as a class for expanded clones.

J: TRBJ2-3; size: -; D: -; V: TRBV18; CDR3: CASSKKDSGRSTDTQYF; DNA: TGTGCCAGCTCAAAGAAAGATTCGGGACGTAGCACAGATACGCAGTATTTT
J: TRBJ2-3; size: few; D: TRBD1; V: TRBV7-9; CDR3: CASSSLNQGGGTDTQYF; DNA: TGTGCCAGCAGCTCCCTCAATCAAGGGGGCGGCACAGATACGCAGTATTTT
J: TRBJ1-1; size: -; D: -; V: TRBV14; CDR3: CASSQAENTEAFF; DNA: TGTGCCAGCAGCCAAGCAGAGAACACTGAAGCTTTCTTT
J: TRBJ2-1; size: few; D: TRBD2; V: TRBV7-8; CDR3: CASSLAVSGNNNEQFF; DNA: TGTGCCAGCAGCTTAGCAGTTAGCGGGAACAACAATGAGCAGTTCTTC
J: TRBJ1-1; size: -; D: TRBD1; V: TRBV20-1; CDR3: CSATGQGQTEAFF; DNA: TGCAGTGCTACGGGACAGGGGCAGACTGAAGCTTTCTTT
J: TRBJ2-3; size: few; D: -; V: TRBV10-3; CDR3: CAIRGGQGTDTQYF; DNA: TGTGCCATCAGGGGTGGCCAGGGCACAGATACGCAGTATTTT
J: TRBJ2-7; size: -; D: TRBD1; V: TRBV6-2/TRBV6-3; CDR3: CASSSIGTGRSYEQYF; DNA: TGTGCCAGCAGTTCCATAGGGACAGGGAGGTCCTACGAGCAGTACTTC
J: TRBJ2-1; size: few; D: -; V: TRBV19; CDR3: CASRDNEQFF; DNA: TGTGCCAGTAGGGACAATGAGCAGTTCTTC
J: TRBJ2-2; size: -; D: TRBD1; V: TRBV2; CDR3: CASTIMGTGITGELFF; DNA: TGTGCCAGCACCATCATGGGGACAGGGATTACCGGGGAGCTGTTTTTT
J: TRBJ1-1; size: -; D: -; V: TRBV7-9; CDR3: CASSHPGLLGDTEAFF; DNA: TGTGCCAGCAGCCATCCGGGTCTCCTAGGGGACACTGAAGCTTTCTTT
J: TRBJ2-5; size: few; D: TRBD1; V: TRBV7-9; CDR3: CASSPGTAETETQYF; DNA: TGTGCCAGCAGCCCTGGGACAGCAGAGACAGAGACCCAGTACTTC
J: TRBJ2-7; size: many; D: TRBD1; V: TRBV29-1; CDR3: CSAYPGQGTDEQYF; DNA: TGCAGCGCCTACCCGGGACAGGGAACGGATGAGCAGTACTTC
J: TRBJ2-5; size: -; D: TRBD1; V: TRBV7-2; CDR3: CASSLPPLKDRTRQETQYF; DNA: TGTGCCAGCAGCTTACCCCCCCTTAAGGACAGGACTCGACAAGAGACCCAGTACTTC
J: TRBJ2-7; size: few; D: -; V: TRBV5-1; CDR3: CASSLVEGWEQYF; DNA: TGCGCCAGCAGCTTGGTTGAGGGTTGGGAGCAGTACTTC
J: TRBJ2-6; size: -; D: -; V: TRBV30; CDR3: CAWSVHPSHRTPSDSGANVLTF; DNA: TGTGCCTGGAGTGTTCATCCCTCGCACCGGACGCCCTCGGACTCTGGGGCCAACGTCCTGACTTTC
J: TRBJ2-7; size: few; D: -; V: TRBV18; CDR3: CASSPDLSSYEQYF; DNA: TGTGCCAGCTCACCAGACCTATCCTCCTACGAGCAGTACTTC
J: TRBJ2-5; size: few; D: TRBD2; V: TRBV6-2/TRBV6-3; CDR3: CASSGTSGRKTQYF; DNA: TGTGCCAGCAGCGGGACTAGCGGGAGAAAGACCCAGTACTTC
J: TRBJ1-3; size: -; D: -; V: TRBV12-3/TRBV12-4; CDR3: CASNRAGSPGNTIYF; DNA: TGTGCCAGCAATCGAGCAGGGTCCCCTGGAAACACCATATATTTT
J: TRBJ2-1; size: -; D: TRBD2; V: TRBV6-2/TRBV6-3; CDR3: CASSYNLGAGGPTSSYNEQFF; DNA: TGTGCCAGCAGTTATAATCTGGGAGCGGGAGGGCCGACCAGCTCCTACAATGAGCAGTTCTTC
J: TRBJ2-2; size: few; D: -; V: TRBV5-6; CDR3: CASSPFWTGNTGELFF; DNA: TGTGCCAGCAGCCCGTTTTGGACGGGGAACACCGGGGAGCTGTTTTTT
J: TRBJ2-1; size: -; D: -; V: TRBV9; CDR3: CASSGGLGYNEQFF; DNA: TGTGCCAGCAGCGGAGGACTGGGATACAATGAGCAGTTCTTC
J: TRBJ1-1; size: -; D: -; V: TRBV7-2; CDR3: CASSSSPGYTEAFF; DNA: TGTGCCAGCAGCTCTTCCCCAGGGTACACTGAAGCTTTCTTT
J: TRBJ2-1; size: -; D: -; V: TRBV7-2; CDR3: CASSLGLLANNEQFF; DNA: TGTGCCAGCAGCTTGGGACTCCTAGCGAACAATGAGCAGTTCTTC
J: TRBJ2-2; size: few; D: -; V: TRBV18; CDR3: CASSQPTLAYTGELFF; DNA: TGTGCCAGCTCACAACCTACACTAGCTTACACCGGGGAGCTGTTTTTT
J: TRBJ1-5; size: few; D: TRBD1; V: TRBV19; CDR3: CASRESRGHGSNQPQHF; DNA: TGTGCCAGTAGAGAATCCAGGGGGCATGGTAGCAATCAGCCCCAGCATTTT
J: TRBJ2-2; size: few; D: -; V: TRBV7-9; CDR3: CASSTLDTGELFF; DNA: TGTGCCAGCAGCACACTTGATACCGGGGAGCTGTTTTTT
J: TRBJ1-2; size: many; D: -; V: TRBV23-1; CDR3: CASTAVGVEDSFPSYGYTF; DNA: TGCGCCAGCACCGCGGTGGGCGTCGAGGACAGTTTTCCCAGCTATGGCTACACCTTC
J: TRBJ2-3; size: few; D: TRBD2; V: TRBV7-6; CDR3: CASSSYSGSGTDTQYF; DNA: TGTGCCAGCAGCTCCTATAGCGGGAGTGGGACAGATACGCAGTATTTT
J: TRBJ2-7; size: many; D: TRBD1; V: TRBV7-2; CDR3: CASSFTGGNYEQYF; DNA: TGTGCCAGCAGCTTTACAGGGGGGAACTACGAGCAGTACTTC
J: TRBJ2-5; size: -; D: -; V: TRBV9; CDR3: CASSVGNGWIEETQYF; DNA: TGTGCCAGCAGCGTGGGGAACGGTTGGATAGAAGAGACCCAGTACTTC
J: TRBJ1-1; size: few; D: -; V: TRBV29-1; CDR3: CSVVGGGFSAGTEAFF; DNA: TGCAGCGTTGTGGGCGGGGGATTTTCGGCTGGCACTGAAGCTTTCTTT
J: TRBJ2-5; size: -; D: -; V: TRBV6-5; CDR3: CASSPFSGTGYQETQYF; DNA: TGTGCCAGCAGCCCCTTTAGCGGGACAGGGTACCAAGAGACCCAGTACTTC